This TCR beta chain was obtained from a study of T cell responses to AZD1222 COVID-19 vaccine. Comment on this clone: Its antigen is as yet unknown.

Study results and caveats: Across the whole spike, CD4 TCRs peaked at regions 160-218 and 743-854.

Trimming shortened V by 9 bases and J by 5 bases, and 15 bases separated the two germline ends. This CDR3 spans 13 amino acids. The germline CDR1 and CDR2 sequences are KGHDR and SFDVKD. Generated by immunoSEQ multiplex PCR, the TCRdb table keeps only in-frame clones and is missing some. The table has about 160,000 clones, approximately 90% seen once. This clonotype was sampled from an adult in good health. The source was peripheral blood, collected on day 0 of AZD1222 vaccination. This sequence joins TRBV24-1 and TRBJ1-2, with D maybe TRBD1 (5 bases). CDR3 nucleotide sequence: TGTGCCACCTCCGAGGGAGGGGTGTATGGCTACACCTTC. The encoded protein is CATSEGGVYGYTF.